These T cell receptor beta chains were read from a single sample in a study of shared clonotypes between healthy human individuals. Only in-frame clones appear in the TCRdb table, and some are missing; sequencing was by immunoSEQ multiplex PCR. This table has approximately 110,000 clones, about 67% appearing once. Material for sequencing was memory CD8+ T cells sorted from blood. These receptors all stem from a woman in her twenties or thirties in good health. Each CDR3 is given with its conserved first and last residue.

TRBJ2-1 | TRBV15 | CATSRKLLDGGIEQFF
TRBJ2-5 | TRBV11-2 | CASSLGGQSKETQYF
TRBJ2-1 | TRBV5-6 | CASSLTSGVHEQFF
TRBJ2-7 | TRBV28 | CASRGRGSSYEQYF
TRBJ1-2 | TRBV9 | CASSVSQYYGYTF
TRBJ2-5 | TRBV4-3 | CASSQGSLQETQYF
TRBJ2-7 | TRBV29-1 | CSVEEATGGATYEQYF
TRBJ1-1 | TRBV5-4 | CASSLNTEAFF
TRBJ1-1 | TRBV6-6 | CASSRVRDTEAFF
TRBJ1-2 | TRBV11-2 | CASSFSRGSDPYGYTF
TRBJ2-3 | TRBV5-6 | CASSLATLAGVSDTQYF
TRBJ2-6 | TRBV25-1 | CASSTGDASLLTF
TRBJ1-5 | TRBV18 | CASSLTGGNQPQHF
TRBJ1-5 | TRBV7-6 | CASSPQGGNQPQHF
TRBJ1-1 | TRBV27 | CASKRERGEAFF
TRBJ1-3 | TRBV27 | CASSTRRGNTIYF
TRBJ2-6 | TRBV5-1 | CASSRETGANVLTF
TRBJ2-3 | TRBV5-1 | CASSLVQGPSTDTQYF
TRBJ1-5 | TRBV10-3 | CAISLGQGVDQPQHF
TRBJ1-1 | TRBV5-6 | CASSLLQGATEAFF
TRBJ2-2 | TRBV30 | CAWSVSSGMTGELFF
TRBJ1-1 | TRBV7-9 | CASRLTGGNTEAFF
TRBJ2-5 | TRBV18 | CASSLYQETQYF
TRBJ1-1 | TRBV19 | CASSIWGMNTEAFF
TRBJ1-1 | TRBV15 | CATSRIQSLLSLTVPFF
TRBJ2-7 | TRBV19 | CASKETSSHEQYF